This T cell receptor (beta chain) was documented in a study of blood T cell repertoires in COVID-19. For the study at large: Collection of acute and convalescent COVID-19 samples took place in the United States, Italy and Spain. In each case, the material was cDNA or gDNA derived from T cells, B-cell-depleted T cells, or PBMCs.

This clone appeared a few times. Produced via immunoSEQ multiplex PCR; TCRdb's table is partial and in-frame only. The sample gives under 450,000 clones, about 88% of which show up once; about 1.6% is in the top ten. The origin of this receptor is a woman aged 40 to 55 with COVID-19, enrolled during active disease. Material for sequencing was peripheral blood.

Here the CDR3 reads CASSPRPADYGYTF. CDR3 DNA: TGTGCCAGCTCACCACGTCCTGCGGATTATGGCTACACCTTC. The chain carries TRBV18 and TRBJ1-2; D not resolved. CDR1 is KGHSH and CDR2 is LQKENI in the germline V gene. There are 14 residues in the CDR3. With 1 base removed from V and 5 bases from J, the gap between germline ends came to 11 bases.